Below, 30 T cell receptor beta chains from the same sample are listed, as sequenced in a study of T cell responses to AZD1222 COVID-19 vaccine. Only in-frame clones appear in the TCRdb table, and some are missing; sequencing was by immunoSEQ multiplex PCR. The sample lists fewer than 120,000 clones, over 90% seen once, with 2.5% to 3% in the top ten. The source material was peripheral blood, sampled 28 days after the second AZD1222 dose. The receptors shown here come from an adult who received the AZD1222 COVID-19 vaccine.

Turning to this clone: Other nucleotide sequences from this sample produce the same CDR3. V is TRBV19 and J is TRBJ1-1; D uncertain. The V gene lost 3 bases and the J gene lost 1 base, with 6 bases spanning the gap. CDR1 is LNHDA and CDR2 is SQIVND in the germline V gene (reference sequence). The CDR3 loop spans 13 amino acids. CDR3 protein: CASSIGRNTEAFF. The CDR3 DNA is TGTGCCAGTAGTATCGGACGGAACACTGAAGCTTTCTTT.

V usage is TRBV5-1 and J usage is TRBJ2-1, with TRBD1 matching 7 bases. Germline CDR1 is SGHRS and CDR2 is YFSETQ. V trimming: 6 bases; J trimming: 2 bases; junction bases outside the gene matches: 8. This CDR3 is 15 amino acids long. This CDR3 reads CASTSGTVTYNEQFF. The CDR3 DNA reads as TGCGCCAGCACATCCGGGACAGTGACCTACAATGAGCAGTTCTTC.

Of note for this clone: A junction boundary mismatches the germline segment, possibly from a read error. Here the CDR3 reads CSARDPTAPF. CDR3 coding DNA: TGCAGTGCTAGAGACCCGACTGCTCCCTTT. V gene TRBV20-1 combines with J gene TRBJ1-1; D is ambiguous. Germline assignment: CDR1 DFQATT and CDR2 SNEGSKA (reference sequence). The CDR3 contains 10 residues.

The J gene is TRBJ2-5, the V gene TRBV11-3, with 13 bases aligning to TRBD2. Losses at the gene ends were 5 bases for V and 5 bases for J; bases not matched to a gene: 11. From germline, CDR1 is SGHNT and CDR2 YENEEA. This CDR3 is built from 17 residues. CDR3 coding DNA: TGTGCCAGCAGCACCCGGACTAGCGGGAGAAATGAGGAGACCCAGTACTTC. Its protein product is CASSTRTSGRNEETQYF.

The chain has TRBV5-1 and TRBJ2-3, with D tentatively TRBD2 (6 bases). This CDR3 has 16 residues. The V end lost 4 bases, the J end lost 1 base, and 16 bases lay between the germline ends. The germline gives CDR1 SGHRS, CDR2 YFSETQ. The CDR3 spells CASSTPGGLRTDTQYF. DNA for the CDR3: TGCGCCAGCAGCACCCCCGGGGGACTCCGCACAGATACGCAGTATTTT.

This clone has just one count. V and J are TRBV3-1 (or the pseudogene TRBV3-2) and TRBJ1-3; D is uncertain. This CDR3 contains 12 residues. The V and J ends lost 5 bases and 4 bases respectively, with 6 bases between them. Germline assignment: CDR1 LGHDT and CDR2 YNNKEL (reference sequence). CDR3: CASSVSGNTIYF. CDR3 DNA: TGTGCCAGCAGCGTATCCGGAAACACCATATATTTT.

This sequence joins TRBV10-3 and TRBJ1-2, with 11 bases aligning to TRBD1. V gave up 6 bases and J gave up 5 bases; unmatched junction bases: 5. The CDR3 totals 14 residues. Germline V gene sequence: CDR1 ENHRY, CDR2 SYGVKD. CDR3 sequence reads: CAIRPGQGDYGYTF. As DNA, the CDR3 is TGTGCCATCAGACCGGGACAGGGGGATTATGGCTACACCTTC.

The chain carries TRBV5-1 and TRBJ2-1, with D possibly being TRBD2 (5 bases). Per the germline V gene, CDR1 is SGHRS and CDR2 is YFSETQ. The CDR3 totals 14 residues. V dropped 3 bases and J dropped 5 bases, with 12 bases sitting between them. CDR3 DNA: TGCGCCAGCAGCTCACTAGAAGGGCACAATGAGCAGTTCTTC. Its protein product is CASSSLEGHNEQFF.

V is TRBV6-2 or TRBV6-3 and J is TRBJ2-7; 11 nucleotides align to TRBD2. J lost 2 bases, V lost 5 bases, and 8 bases had no gene match. Germline CDR1 is MNHEY and CDR2 is SVGEGT. This CDR3 has 16 residues. The CDR3 region is CASSPILAGAAYEQYF. The CDR3 DNA follows: TGTGCCAGCAGTCCCATACTAGCGGGGGCCGCCTACGAGCAGTACTTC.

The chain has TRBV5-4 and TRBJ2-7; 8 bases match TRBD2. Per germline, CDR1 SGHNT and CDR2 YYREEE (reference sequence). The CDR3 spans 13 residues. V dropped 0 bases and J dropped 5; count of bases not matched to a gene: 1. DNA for the CDR3: TGTGCCAGCAGCTTGGTTAGCGGGAACGAGCAGTACTTC. Translated, it gives CASSLVSGNEQYF.

V usage is TRBV5-1 and J usage is TRBJ2-3; 10 bases fit TRBD2. Germline CDR1 and CDR2: SGHRS and YFSETQ. V gave up 1 base and J gave up 5 bases; unmatched junction bases: 7. The CDR3 covers 16 residues. CDR3 DNA: TGCGCCAGCAGCTTGAGTCTAGCGGGGGATGGAGATACGCAGTATTTT. Protein: CASSLSLAGDGDTQYF.

This sequence joins TRBV6-5 and TRBJ1-1, with D perhaps matching TRBD1 (5 bases). The CDR3 is 13 amino acids. Looked up from germline, CDR1 is MNHEY and CDR2 is SVGAGI. V lost 7 bases and J lost 5, with 14 bases in between. The CDR3 here is CASIEGIKTEAFF. CDR3 DNA: TGTGCCAGCATCGAGGGGATCAAGACTGAAGCTTTCTTT.

The chain is built from TRBV3-1 (or the pseudogene TRBV3-2) and TRBJ1-1; 7 positions agree with TRBD1. The V segment lost 7 bases and the J segment 4 bases; nucleotides outside the gene matches: 12. CDR3 length equals 15 residues. CDR1 is LGHDT, CDR2 YNNKEL, per germline (reference sequence). The CDR3 protein is CASTLNRGWGTEAFF. CDR3 sequence (DNA): TGTGCCAGCACTCTAAACAGGGGCTGGGGCACTGAAGCTTTCTTT.

This chain links TRBV2 with TRBJ1-1; 10 bases agree with TRBD1. The CDR3 is made up of 14 amino acids. Germline V gene data show CDR1 as SNHLY and CDR2 as FYNNEI. V lost 6 bases, J lost 4 bases, and 5 bases stayed unmatched. The CDR3 DNA follows: TGTGCCAGCAGCCCAGGACAGGGGGGCACTGAAGCTTTCTTT. Translating it yields CASSPGQGGTEAFF.

This chain uses TRBV5-6 with TRBJ2-7, with unresolved D. Germline values: CDR1 SGHDT, CDR2 YYEEEE. The germline V and J ends were trimmed by 3 bases and 2 bases, with 12 bases remaining between them. The CDR3 length is 14 residues. CDR3 sequence: CASSSELQPYEQYF. The CDR3, as DNA: TGTGCCAGCAGCTCGGAGCTACAGCCCTACGAGCAGTACTTC.

The chain has TRBV6-6 and TRBJ2-7; perhaps TRBD1 as D (6 bases). Germline V lookup: CDR1 MNHNY, CDR2 SVGAGI (reference sequence). The length of the CDR3 is 16 residues. Trimming removed 1 base at V and 1 base at J, with 14 bases between. The CDR3 region has the DNA TGTGCCAGCAGTTACTGGAAACAGGGTTCGTCCTACGAGCAGTACTTC. It yields the protein CASSYWKQGSSYEQYF.

The CDR3 loop is CASSLPPNEQFF. The CDR3 DNA reads TGTGCCAGCAGTTTACCCCCCAATGAGCAGTTCTTC. V is TRBV12-3 or TRBV12-4 and J is TRBJ2-1; the D is unclear. This CDR3 has 12 amino acids. Trimming cost V 2 bases and J 6 bases, with 5 bases left between them.

The CDR3 reads CASSFGTGGVYGYTF. For the CDR3, the DNA is TGCGCCAGCAGCTTCGGGACAGGGGGCGTCTATGGCTACACCTTC. V usage is TRBV5-1 and J usage is TRBJ1-2; 12 bases fit TRBD1. CDR1 and CDR2 (germline): SGHRS, YFSETQ. Trimming at V came to 2 bases and at J to 4 bases, leaving 3 bases not matched to a gene. The CDR3 is made up of 15 amino acids.

In its sample, this clone was seen once. CDR3 bases: TGTGCCAGCTCATCCACAGGGGCTCAGCCCCAGCATTTT. It codes for CASSSTGAQPQHF. The genes are TRBV18 and TRBJ1-5; TRBD1 aligns across 7 bases. After removal of 5 bases from V and 6 bases from J, the junction contained 4 bases not matched to a gene. The germline CDR1 and CDR2 sequences are KGHSH and LQKENI. The CDR3 sequence is 13 residues long.

In DNA form, the CDR3 reads TGTGCCAGCAGCTTGGAAGCCACTGAAGCTTTCTTT. This gives the protein CASSLEATEAFF. The gene calls are TRBV5-6 and TRBJ1-1; D not certain. The CDR3 is 12 residues long. Germline V gene sequence: CDR1 SGHDT, CDR2 YYEEEE. V was shortened by 0 bases and J by 4 bases, with 4 bases between the two germline ends. Full variable domain (missing parts from reference TRBV5-6 and TRBJ1-1): DAGVTQSPTHLIKTRGQQVTLRCSPKSGHDTVSWYQQALGQGPQFIFQYYEEEERQRGNFPDRFSGHQFPNYSSELNVNALLLGDSALYLCASSLEATEAFFGQGTRLTVV.

In its sample, this clone was seen once. V gene TRBV6-5 combines with J gene TRBJ1-5; the D is unclear. The germline gives CDR1 MNHEY, CDR2 SVGAGI. Deletions cut 2 bases from V and 6 bases from J, with 11 bases between. CDR3 size: 14 residues. In DNA form, the CDR3 reads TGTGCCAGCAGTTACCTGGGTAGTAGTCAGCCCCAGCATTTT. As protein: CASSYLGSSQPQHF.

This clone has a single count. V usage is TRBV3-1 (or the pseudogene TRBV3-2) and J usage is TRBJ1-6; a weak D match, TRBD1 (6 bases). There are 16 residues in the CDR3. V was pared by 4 bases and J by 7 bases, with 17 bases between. From germline, CDR1 is LGHDT and CDR2 YNNKEL (reference sequence). For the CDR3, the DNA is TGTGCCAGCAGCCCGGCCGTGGGACATATCAATTCACCCCTCCACTTT. This gives the protein CASSPAVGHINSPLHF.

The J gene is TRBJ1-2, the V gene TRBV3-1 (or the pseudogene TRBV3-2), with 10 bases fitting TRBD1. Trimming cost V 1 base and J 4 bases; bases outside gene matches: 6. The CDR3 loop spans 16 amino acids. Germline loops: CDR1 LGHDT, CDR2 YNNKEL (reference sequence). The CDR3 DNA sequence: TGTGCCAGCAGCCAAGCTAGGACAGGGGGTGGCTATGGCTACACCTTC. It codes for CASSQARTGGGYGYTF.

The gene calls are TRBV27 and TRBJ2-6, with 10 bases identical to TRBD2. The CDR3 contains 18 residues. Germline assignment: CDR1 MNHEY and CDR2 SMNVEV (reference sequence). V shed 4 bases, J shed 2 bases, and the junction held 8 bases outside the gene matches. This CDR3 is CASSWSSGGVAGANVLTF. DNA of the CDR3: TGTGCCAGCAGTTGGTCCAGCGGGGGGGTGGCTGGGGCCAACGTCCTGACTTTC. Full variable domain (missing parts from reference TRBV27 and TRBJ2-6): EAQVTQNPRYLITVTGKKLTVTCSQNMNHEYMSWYRQDPGLGLRQIYYSMNVEVTDKGDVPEGYKVSRKEKRNFPLILESPSPNQTSLYFCASSWSSGGVAGANVLTFGAGSRLTVL.

This chain joins TRBV5-8 and TRBJ1-5; TRBD1 matches at 7 bases. Per the germline V gene, CDR1 is SGHTS and CDR2 is YDEGEE. The CDR3 consists of 17 residues. Germline trimming cut 0 bases from V and 4 bases from J; bases unmatched to any gene: 10. CDR3 sequence: CASSLEAMRTGNQPQHF. CDR3 bases: TGTGCCAGCAGCTTGGAAGCAATGAGGACAGGTAATCAGCCCCAGCATTTT.

The chain has TRBV12-5 and TRBJ2-1, with 10 bases identical to TRBD2. The CDR3 has 18 residues. Germline-derived CDR1 and CDR2 are LGHNT and FRNRAP. Trimming took 2 bases from V and 4 from J; bases not matched to a gene: 11. The CDR3, as DNA: TGTGCTAGTGGTTTGAACGTCCATAGCGGGGGGATTTACAATGAGCAGTTCTTC. Its translation is CASGLNVHSGGIYNEQFF.

The V gene is TRBV4-1, the J gene TRBJ1-1; D gene uncertain. V gave up 3 bases and J gave up 1 base, with 21 bases separating them. In germline, CDR1 is MGHRA, CDR2 YSYEKL. This CDR3 comprises 18 residues. The CDR3 nucleotides are TGCGCCAGCAGCCAGGAGGTCCCCGGCGCGATTCCGAACACTGAAGCTTTCTTT. Amino acid sequence: CASSQEVPGAIPNTEAFF.

The J gene is TRBJ1-2, the V gene TRBV7-9; D is unresolved. CDR3 size: 17 residues. Germline values: CDR1 SEHNR, CDR2 FQNEAQ (reference sequence). Trimming took 5 bases from V and 0 from J, leaving 19 bases between them. CDR3 DNA sequence: TGTGCCAGCAGCCCAGAGTCGGGTCCCTTAGCTAACTATGGCTACACCTTC. This gives the protein CASSPESGPLANYGYTF.

The gene calls are TRBV6-1 and TRBJ1-4; D may be TRBD1 (5 bases). CDR1 is MNHNS, CDR2 SASEGT, per germline. Trimming removed 1 base at V and 7 bases at J, with 16 bases between. CDR3 length equals 16 residues. The DNA for the CDR3 is TGTGCCAGCAGTGAAGAGTTAGGTGGGGCGGGTGAAAAACTGTTTTTT. This encodes CASSEELGGAGEKLFF.

This chain joins TRBV7-9 and TRBJ2-1, with D unclear. The length of the CDR3 is 18 residues. The V and J ends lost 2 bases and 5 bases respectively, with 22 bases between them. Germline assignment: CDR1 SEHNR and CDR2 FQNEAQ (reference sequence). CDR3 in DNA: TGTGCCAGCAGCTTAAGGTACAGCGCTATTAACCTTAACAATGAGCAGTTCTTC. As protein: CASSLRYSAINLNNEQFF.